The sample holds a few counts of the clone carrying this T cell receptor (beta chain). Its specificity is unknown. TCRdb recomputed calls from the RACE reads with MiXCR, one row per CDR3 protein. Of about 260,000 distinct CDR3 sequences listed, about 9.4% are singletons. The data were obtained in a study of human T cells and chemical hapten exposure. Overall study: Throughout a study of 20 to 25 weeks, patients underwent weekly scalp administration of diphenylcyclopropenone doses. Patch tests of 0.01% DPC on the upper back were read at 6 days. Cases of alopecia areata, totalis or universalis occurred in a predominantly female patient group. Study-level points and caveats: While controls formed fewer of them, expanded TCRs formed significantly more large CDR3 similarity clusters.

Time point specified: pre-sensitization, week 0. The treatment was: therapeutic diphenylcyclopropenone sensitization with weekly scalp DPC. The origin of this receptor is a woman aged 35 to 49 with alopecia areata. Some clones in this sample may be carry-over from other donors' samples. The sequences come from whole blood, collected in connection with sensitization to the hapten diphenylcyclopropenone (DPC).

CDR3 residues: CASSPVRGDQPQHF. The CDR3, as DNA: TGTGCCAGCAGCCCGGTACGGGGAGACCAGCCCCAGCATTTT. J is TRBJ1-5 and V is TRBV7-2, with unresolved D. V lost 5 bases, J lost 7 bases, and 15 bases lay in between. From germline, CDR1 is SGHTA and CDR2 FQGNSA. The CDR3 spans 14 residues.